This TCR beta chain stems from a study of memory CD4+ T cells and cytomegalovirus serostatus. Some clones are missing from TCRdb's copy, which holds only in-frame ones; the method was immunoSEQ multiplex PCR. Among about 58,000 clones listed, more than 65% were seen once. Worth noting for this clone: Its antigen is not identified.

The sort gate was single viable CD3+CD4+CD8-CD45RO+ cells for memory CD4+ T cells. Findings and limits, study-wide: The CMV-associated TCR signature appears largely within the CD4+ memory repertoire.

Looked up from germline, CDR1 is SGHNT and CDR2 is YYREEE (reference sequence). Trimming stripped 4 bases from V and 2 bases from J, with 13 bases between. The CDR3 totals 16 residues. What was sequenced was memory CD4+ T cells from blood. This chain joins TRBV5-4 and TRBJ2-6; a weak D match, TRBD2 (6 bases). The receptor was isolated from an adult in good health and CMV-seronegative. Some clones in this sample may be carry-over from other donors' samples. CDR3 nucleotides: TGTGCCAGCAGCCGCCGGGCGGGGACTGGGGCCAACGTCCTGACTTTC. Amino acids: CASSRRAGTGANVLTF.